Sequencing of this T cell receptor (beta chain) was carried out in a study of shared clonotypes between healthy human individuals. The table came from immunoSEQ multiplex PCR; TCRdb's copy has only in-frame clones and leaves some out. The sample contains approximately 2.1 million clones, roughly 93% of which appear only once. The CDR3 is 15 residues long. CDR1 and CDR2 (germline): SGHRS, YFSETQ. The V end was cut by 6 bases, the J end by 0 bases, with 16 bases between. The sequencing input was naive CD4+ T cells from PBMCs. Subset meaning: CD45RA+ positively selected. The V gene is TRBV5-1, the J gene TRBJ2-7; maybe TRBD2 (5 bases). The origin of this receptor is a man younger than 35 in good health. Some clones in this sample may be carry-over from other donors' samples. CDR3 bases: TGCGCCAGCACCCCTGATCCGGGGAGCTCCTACGAGCAGTACTTC. Translated, it gives CASTPDPGSSYEQYF.